This T cell receptor beta chain came from a study of cytomegalovirus exposure and HLA in healthy donors. Overall study context: From about 200 million T cells, an earlier analysis saw 110 million or so unique TCR beta sequences.

The PCR ran on 60 Vbeta and 13 Jbeta primers. Clones were read by immunoSEQ multiplex PCR, and TCRdb kept only the in-frame ones, dropping some. The sample carries under 200,000 clones, 80% to 85% recorded once. Findings of the study overall: TRBV6-2, TRBV6-3 and some other V segments were unresolvable in 87-base-pair reads.

This clone has just one count. Its antigen is currently unknown. The CDR3 has 14 amino acids. V was pared by 4 bases and J by 1 base, with 1 base of the junction left unmatched. Germline values: CDR1 SGHVS, CDR2 FQNEAQ. Sequenced: PBMCs. The TCR comes from a human donor in good health. This chain connects TRBV7-8 to TRBJ2-5; 9 bases are a match to TRBD1. Written as DNA, the CDR3 is TGTGCCAGCAGCTGGGGACAGGGCCAAGAGACCCAGTACTTC. Protein: CASSWGQGQETQYF.